These 16 T cell receptor beta chains were all obtained from the same sample, sequenced in a study of post-analysis software for immune sequencing data. Study results and caveats: Patients carried several TRBV segments more frequently than controls did, and TRBV5-6, TRBV5-1 and TRBV20-1 were among them.

Antigen specificity for these receptors is unknown. Prepared TCR beta cDNA libraries contained unique molecular identifiers. TCRdb re-called the PCR reads with MiXCR, one entry per CDR3 protein. The sample holds around 400,000 distinct CDR3 sequences, about 39% seen once. The sample taken for sequencing was blood. These receptors all come from a girl aged 2-10 years with multiple sclerosis.

The CDR3 region has the DNA TGCGCCAGCAGCTCTCAAGTGGATACGCAGTATTTT. Translation gives CASSSQVDTQYF. The chain carries TRBV5-1 and TRBJ2-3, with no clear D. The germline CDR1 and CDR2 sequences are SGHRS and YFSETQ. The CDR3 runs 12 residues. The ends were cut back, 3 bases at V and 6 bases at J, with 8 bases in the middle.

The rearrangement uses TRBV28 and TRBJ1-2; D is perhaps TRBD1 (6 bases). Germline loops: CDR1 MDHEN, CDR2 SYDVKM. The ends were cut back, 3 bases at V and 8 bases at J, with 16 bases in the middle. The CDR3 extends over 14 amino acids. CDR3 nucleotide sequence: TGTGCCAGCAGTTTTAATCTCCCGGGGGCAGGCTACACCTTC. Translating it yields CASSFNLPGAGYTF.

The chain joins TRBV14 to TRBJ2-7, with D uncertain. V was pared by 0 bases and J by 0 bases, with 6 bases between. The CDR3 runs to 14 residues. The germline V gene has CDR1 SGHDN and CDR2 FVKESK. CDR3 protein: CASSQEPTSYEQYF. The CDR3, as DNA: TGTGCCAGCAGCCAAGAGCCGACCTCCTACGAGCAGTACTTC.

Regarding this clonotype: Since no conserved phenylalanine or tryptophan closes the CDR3, a read error is the likely cause. V is TRBV27 and J is TRBJ2-7; 8 positions match TRBD1. V shed 5 bases and J 2 bases; nucleotides not matched to a gene: 8. Germline assignment: CDR1 MNHEY and CDR2 SMNVEV (reference sequence). This CDR3 comprises 15 residues. CDR3 protein: CASSPLAGGAYEQYS. The CDR3 nucleotides are TGTGCCAGCAGTCCCCTCGCAGGGGGCGCCTACGAGCAGTACTCC.

The V call is TRBV18, the J call TRBJ2-1, with 7 bases lining up with TRBD2. Losses at the gene ends were 3 bases for V and 3 bases for J; bases not matched to a gene: 5. Germline CDR1 and CDR2: KGHSH and LQKENI. The CDR3 covers 15 residues. The CDR3 here is CASSPGGAGYNEQFF. The CDR3, as DNA: TGTGCCAGCTCACCGGGAGGGGCGGGCTACAATGAGCAGTTCTTC.

This clonotype was picked up a small number of times. The chain couples TRBV29-1 to TRBJ2-1; TRBD2 is a possible D gene (5 bases). The germline V gene has CDR1 SQVTM and CDR2 ANQGSEA. Trimming took 6 bases from V and 7 from J, leaving 19 bases between them. This CDR3 is 14 amino acids long. The CDR3 reads CSVPRVDLRNEQFF. The CDR3 nucleotides read TGCAGCGTACCGAGGGTAGATCTACGGAATGAGCAGTTCTTC.

This clonotype has only a few counts. The chain combines TRBV11-2 with TRBJ2-1; D gene ambiguous. This CDR3 contains 15 residues. V was trimmed by 2 bases and J by 6 bases, leaving 14 bases between them. Germline lookup yields CDR1 SGHAT and CDR2 FQNNGV. The CDR3 DNA is TGTGCCAGCAGCTTATACGCCGCGAAGGCCAATGAGCAGTTCTTC. This gives the protein CASSLYAAKANEQFF.

This clonotype was counted a few times. This chain links TRBV5-5 with TRBJ2-1; TRBD2 aligns across 12 bases. The V gene end was trimmed by 1 base and the J gene end by 0 bases; junction bases not matched to a gene: 5. Germline values: CDR1 SGHKS, CDR2 YYEKEE (reference sequence). This CDR3 comprises 18 residues. CDR3: CASSLFLAGGSSYNEQFF. CDR3 nucleotides: TGTGCCAGCAGCTTGTTCCTAGCGGGGGGGAGCTCCTACAATGAGCAGTTCTTC.

V is TRBV2 and J is TRBJ2-7; maybe TRBD1 (5 bases). Germline CDR1 reads SNHLY; CDR2 reads FYNNEI. Trimming removed 8 bases from V and 3 bases from J, with 17 bases in between. CDR3 length equals 14 residues. The CDR3 reads CASCRESTGYEQYF. The CDR3 DNA reads TGTGCCAGCTGCAGGGAAAGTACTGGCTACGAGCAGTACTTC.

The rearrangement uses TRBV5-1 and TRBJ2-4; D call uncertain. Trimming took 0 bases from V and 0 from J, leaving 7 bases between them. This CDR3 is built from 15 residues. Germline CDR1 and CDR2: SGHRS and YFSETQ. DNA of the CDR3: TGCGCCAGCAGCTTGGCGGACGGAGCCAAAAACATTCAGTACTTC. Its protein product is CASSLADGAKNIQYF.

J is TRBJ2-4 and V is TRBV28; D uncertain. Germline values: CDR1 MDHEN, CDR2 SYDVKM. The CDR3 totals 11 residues. Trimming stripped 5 bases from V and 12 bases from J, with 11 bases between. The CDR3 here is CASSQSVYQYF. DNA for the CDR3: TGTGCCAGCAGTCAGTCGGTATATCAGTACTTC.

This clonotype was picked up a small number of times. The V gene is TRBV6-2 or TRBV6-3, the J gene TRBJ2-3; a weak D match, TRBD2 (5 bases). CDR3 length: 11 amino acids. In germline, CDR1 is MNHEY, CDR2 SVGEGT. V lost 5 bases to trimming and J lost 11 bases, with 11 bases between them. The CDR3 nucleotides are TGTGCCAGCAGTAAGGACTGGGAGCAGTATTTT. It specifies CASSKDWEQYF.

There are many counts of this clonotype. V is TRBV18 and J is TRBJ2-5, with D perhaps matching TRBD1 (5 bases). The V and J ends lost 8 bases and 5 bases respectively, with 15 bases between them. The CDR3 spans 13 residues. Germline CDR1 KGHSH, CDR2 LQKENI. The CDR3 here is CASSPGQGETQYF. The CDR3 nucleotides are TGTGCCAGCAGTCCCGGACAAGGGGAGACCCAGTACTTC.

A few counts support this clonotype. V and J are TRBV5-1 and TRBJ2-5; D might be TRBD1 or TRBD2, each matching 6 bases. The CDR3 is 19 amino acids. Per the germline V gene, CDR1 is SGHRS and CDR2 is YFSETQ. V was clipped by 4 bases and J by 2 bases, with 27 bases between them. The CDR3 sequence: CASSLETSPGHTIQETQYF. Here the CDR3 DNA reads TGCGCCAGCAGCCTAGAGACTAGTCCGGGACACACAATTCAAGAGACCCAGTACTTC.

The chain is built from TRBV6-2 or TRBV6-3 and TRBJ2-1; 9 positions match TRBD1. CDR1 MNHEY and CDR2 SVGEGT come from the germline V gene. V gave up 6 bases and J gave up 7 bases; unmatched junction bases: 7. There are 14 residues in the CDR3. Here the CDR3 reads CASRPTGGGNEQFF. The CDR3 coding sequence is TGTGCCAGCAGACCCACAGGGGGCGGGAATGAGCAGTTCTTC.

The rearrangement uses TRBV5-1 and TRBJ2-5, with TRBD1 matching 8 bases. CDR1 SGHRS and CDR2 YFSETQ come from the germline V gene. The CDR3 is 16 residues long. The ends lost 4 bases at V and 2 bases at J; junction bases unmatched: 10. This CDR3 reads CASSLTSRQGQETQYF. CDR3 DNA sequence: TGCGCCAGCAGCCTTACTTCCCGACAGGGGCAAGAGACCCAGTACTTC.